This T cell receptor (beta chain) appears in the sequencing data of a study of T cells expressing NK-cell markers. At the level of the study: From sorted CD3+CD56+NKG2C+, CD3+CD56+NKG2C- and CD3+CD56-NKG2C+ T cells came the TCR beta repertoires. The eight sequenced donors comprised seven who were HCMV-seropositive and one who was seronegative. Findings of the study overall: About 6 donors had dominant NKG2C+ clonotypes that comprised roughly 1.0-7.5% of their CD8+ T cells.

Germline CDR1 MNHEY, CDR2 SMNVEV (reference sequence). The CDR3 sequence is 16 residues long. As concerns this clonotype: As yet, its antigen is unknown.

5'RACE template switching built TCR beta cDNA with unique molecular identifiers. TCRdb reprocessed the 5' RACE reads; each CDR3 protein has one entry and no DNA is given. Across over 150,000 distinct CDR3 sequences, the top ten clones capture 37% of the sample. The source is a woman in her 50s in good health. The chain recombines TRBV27 with TRBJ2-1; the TRBD1 assignment by TCRdb is unverifiable without DNA. Material: blood T cells: a sorted CD56 or NKG2C T cell subset, CD4+ or CD8+ T cells, or bulk PBMC T cells (not recorded which). CDR3 protein: CASSFEVGARVDEQFF.